This T cell receptor (beta chain) originates from a study of beta chain features in type 1 diabetes. Looking at the study overall: In all, around 99 million sorted cells from all samples were analyzed.

Study conclusions and caveats: TCRB CDR3s were moderately but significantly shorter in Type 1 diabetes patients in all four CD4+ subsets. HLA effects on TCRB rearrangement stayed unresolved here.

Germline CDR1 reads SEHNR; CDR2 reads FQNEAQ (reference sequence). The CDR3 consists of 13 residues. V was shortened by 5 bases and J by 4 bases, with 9 bases between the two germline ends. This clone showed up just a few times. Its cognate antigen is unknown. Investigators reverse transcribed all isolated RNA, so they sequenced expressed TCRB transcripts. Produced via immunoSEQ multiplex PCR; TCRdb's table is partial and in-frame only. Among about 650,000 clones listed, roughly 12% were seen once. This clonotype originated in a young man with type 1 diabetes. The rearrangement joins TRBV7-9 to TRBJ1-5; D may be TRBD1 (5 bases). The specimen sequenced was naive CD4+ T cells from blood. The DNA of the CDR3 is TGTGCCAGCAGCCGGGACGGGAATCAGCCCCAGCATTTT. Residues: CASSRDGNQPQHF.